This entry lists 25 T cell receptor beta chains sequenced from one sample in a study of beta chain features in type 1 diabetes (dated by TCRdb to 2017 to 2018). To prepare the library, the immunoSEQ multiplex PCR assay was applied. The entire isolated RNA was reverse transcribed using the High Capacity cDNA Reverse Transcription Kit, and thus expressed TCRB transcripts were sequenced. The source is immuneACCESS, and TCRdb retained only in-frame sequences with V and J called. Part of the clones is not carried over; for the studies checked, unresolved V genes explain less than half of this, and the remainder is unexplained. This sample holds 130,000 to 150,000 clones; about 10% were observed only once. The ten largest clonotypes hold under 1.5% of the sample. The sequenced material came from naive CD4+ T cells from blood. The cell subset or site tag for this specimen amounts to: true naive CD4+ T cells. These receptor sequences come from a man between 18 and 35 years old in good health.

This clone turned up a few times. The V call is TRBV28, the J call TRBJ1-2, with 7 positions matching TRBD1. This CDR3 comprises 12 residues. Germline V gene lookup returns CDR1 MDHEN and CDR2 SYDVKM. Germline trimming cut 6 bases from V and 9 bases from J; bases unmatched to any gene: 7. The CDR3 DNA reads as TGTGCCAGCAGCACGACAGGGTTGAGCTACACCTTC. Encoded protein: CASSTTGLSYTF.

The chain carries TRBV27 and TRBJ2-7; D may be TRBD2 (7 bases). V was cut by 6 bases and J by 0 bases, with 15 bases left in between. This CDR3 has 15 residues. Germline lookup yields CDR1 MNHEY and CDR2 SMNVEV (reference sequence). The CDR3 coding sequence is TGTGCCAGCAGCCAGGCGGGGGCCAGCTCCTACGAGCAGTACTTC. Protein product: CASSQAGASSYEQYF.

In this sample, this clone turned up many times. The chain has TRBV4-3 and TRBJ2-7, with TRBD1 identical over 7 bases. Germline-derived CDR1 and CDR2 are LGHNA and YSLEER. This CDR3 region has 15 residues. With 2 bases clipped from V and 5 bases from J, the junction kept 9 bases outside the gene matches. The CDR3 nucleotides are TGCGCCAGCAGCCAATCCGGGACAGCGTCCAACGAGCAGTACTTC. Protein product: CASSQSGTASNEQYF.

The chain is built from TRBV5-1 and TRBJ1-3; D perhaps matches TRBD1 (5 bases). CDR1 SGHRS and CDR2 YFSETQ come from the germline V gene. Between the trimmed V and J ends, which lost 4 bases and 4 bases, there was a span of 15 bases. This CDR3 has 15 residues. As DNA, the CDR3 is TGCGCCAGCAGCCTCGGTGGAGGGGACGGAAACACCATATATTTT. It yields the protein CASSLGGGDGNTIYF.

V usage is TRBV25-1 and J usage is TRBJ1-2, with D uncertain. The CDR3 runs 12 residues. Deletions cut 9 bases from V and 3 bases from J, with 11 bases between. Germline loops: CDR1 MGHDK, CDR2 SYGVNS. CDR3 residues: CASQPGDYGYTF. The CDR3 DNA follows: TGTGCCAGTCAACCGGGAGACTATGGCTACACCTTC.

The chain uses TRBV7-3 and TRBJ1-2, with D possibly being TRBD1 (6 bases). Germline V CDR1 and CDR2: SGHTA, FQGTGA. With 5 bases removed from V and 6 bases from J, the gap between germline ends came to 16 bases. The CDR3 loop spans 14 amino acids. The CDR3 DNA sequence: TGTGCCAGCAGCCCTGGGGGGGACACCGATGGCTACACCTTC. Its protein product is CASSPGGDTDGYTF. Variable domain in full (rest from reference TRBV7-3 and TRBJ1-2): GAGVSQTPSNKVTEKGKYVELRCDPISGHTALYWYRQSLGQGPEFLIYFQGTGAADDSGLPNDRFFAVRPEGSVSTLKIQRTERGDSAVYLCASSPGGDTDGYTFGSGTRLTVV.

The J gene is TRBJ2-2, the V gene TRBV29-1; 7 positions agree with TRBD1. The CDR3 is made up of 16 amino acids. Germline lookup yields CDR1 SQVTM and CDR2 ANQGSEA. V lost 4 bases to trimming and J lost 5 bases; unmatched junction nucleotides: 13. CDR3 in amino acids: CSVGWPQQGHTGELFF. DNA for the CDR3: TGCAGCGTTGGGTGGCCCCAACAGGGGCATACCGGGGAGCTGTTTTTT.

The chain links TRBV5-1 to TRBJ2-5; D remains ambiguous. The CDR3 has 14 residues. Germline loops: CDR1 SGHRS, CDR2 YFSETQ. V lost 2 bases and J 4 bases, leaving 12 bases between the germline ends. The DNA of the CDR3 is TGCGCCAGCAGCTTCGGCGGCCGGTCAGAGACCCAGTACTTC. Residues: CASSFGGRSETQYF.

The V and J genes are TRBV27 and TRBJ1-4, with 7 bases aligning to TRBD1. The CDR3 consists of 13 residues. Germline-derived CDR1 and CDR2 are MNHEY and SMNVEV (reference sequence). The J segment lost 4 bases and the V segment lost 8 bases, leaving 4 bases of the junction unmatched. CDR3 residues: CASSDRNNEKLFF. The CDR3 DNA reads as TGTGCCAGCTCGGACAGGAATAATGAAAAACTGTTTTTT.

The chain has TRBV2 and TRBJ1-2; the D gene is possibly TRBD1 (5 bases). CDR1 is SNHLY and CDR2 is FYNNEI in the germline V gene. V was pared by 8 bases and J by 3 bases, with 13 bases between. This CDR3 has 13 amino acids. The CDR3 sequence: CASGTREDYGYTF. The CDR3 DNA sequence: TGTGCCAGCGGAACCAGGGAAGACTATGGCTACACCTTC.

Worth noting for this clone: This may come from a read error, since a much larger clone is one base off. V gene TRBV28 combines with J gene TRBJ2-1; D might be TRBD1 (6 bases). V gave up 6 bases and J gave up 7 bases, with 10 bases separating them. Germline-derived CDR1 and CDR2 are MDHEN and SYDVKM. This CDR3 region has 12 residues. The CDR3 reads CASSLGGNEQFF. As DNA, the CDR3 is TGTGCCAGCAGCCTAGGGGGTAATGAGCAGTTCTTC. Full variable domain (rest looked up from reference TRBV28 and TRBJ2-1): DVKVTQSSRYLVKRTGEKVFLECVQDMDHENMFWYRQDPGLGLRLIYFSYDVKMKEKGDIPEGYSVSREKKERFSLILESASTNQTSMYLCASSLGGNEQFFGPGTRLTVL.

This clone was detected a few times. V gene TRBV5-1 combines with J gene TRBJ1-4, with a weak D call TRBD1 (5 bases). CDR1 SGHRS and CDR2 YFSETQ come from the germline V gene. V was trimmed by 4 bases and J by 7 bases, leaving 14 bases between them. The CDR3 length is 14 residues. In DNA, the CDR3 is TGCGCCAGCAGCCCCGGGCGGGGGGGTGAAAAACTGTTTTTT. Translated, it gives CASSPGRGGEKLFF.

The V and J genes are TRBV5-6 and TRBJ1-1; D is perhaps TRBD1 (6 bases). Trimming shortened V by 5 bases and J by 1 base, and 9 bases separated the two germline ends. The CDR3 has 13 residues. Germline values: CDR1 SGHDT, CDR2 YYEEEE. For the CDR3, the DNA is TGTGCCAGCAGGAGGGGGACGAACACTGAAGCTTTCTTT. Its translation: CASRRGTNTEAFF.

This chain connects TRBV9 to TRBJ2-3; D unresolved. The V and J ends lost 3 bases and 5 bases respectively, with 7 bases between them. The CDR3 runs 12 residues. Germline lookup yields CDR1 SGDLS and CDR2 YYNGEE. For the CDR3, the DNA is TGTGCCAGCAGCGGATTAGTAGATACGCAGTATTTT. Translating gives CASSGLVDTQYF. The whole variable domain, remainder taken from reference TRBV9 and TRBJ2-3, is DSGVTQTPKHLITATGQRVTLRCSPRSGDLSVYWYQQSLDQGLQFLIQYYNGEERAKGNILERFSAQQFPDLHSELNLSSLELGDSALYFCASSGLVDTQYFGPGTRLTVL.

This clone was detected many times. The gene calls are TRBV4-2 and TRBJ2-1; 10 positions agree with TRBD2. The CDR3 has 17 residues. CDR1 LGHNA and CDR2 YNFKEQ come from the germline V gene. The J segment lost 4 bases and the V segment lost 5 bases, leaving 11 bases of the junction unmatched. The CDR3 region has the DNA TGTGCCAGCAGCTTGACTAGCGGGCTACTACAATACAATGAGCAGTTCTTC. Its translation: CASSLTSGLLQYNEQFF.

This clone was observed a handful of times. The genes are TRBV6-5 and TRBJ2-7, with D hard to call. V was clipped by 0 bases and J by 9 bases, with 12 bases between them. Germline-derived CDR1 and CDR2 are MNHEY and SVGAGI. The CDR3 runs 13 residues. The CDR3 bases are TGTGCCAGCAGTTACTCGACTGGCGGCCCGCAGTACTTC. Its protein product is CASSYSTGGPQYF.

This clone was observed at least ten times. This chain uses TRBV7-8 with TRBJ2-1, with D uncertain. Trimming took 2 bases from V and 6 from J, leaving 11 bases between them. The CDR3 loop spans 14 amino acids. Germline CDR1 SGHVS, CDR2 FQNEAQ. The CDR3 protein is CASSLLASLNEQFF. CDR3 sequence (DNA): TGTGCCAGCAGCTTATTAGCCTCTCTCAATGAGCAGTTCTTC.

The V gene is TRBV6-6, the J gene TRBJ2-1; 9 nucleotides match TRBD1. With V trimmed by 8 bases and J by 6 bases, 14 bases remained unmatched. This CDR3 contains 16 residues. The V gene's germline CDR1 is MNHNY and CDR2 SVGAGI (reference sequence). The CDR3 loop is CASGLTGTGRSNEQFF. CDR3 DNA: TGTGCCAGCGGATTAACCGGGACAGGGAGGTCCAATGAGCAGTTCTTC.

This chain links TRBV29-1 with TRBJ1-4; 9 nucleotides agree with TRBD1. The length of the CDR3 is 14 residues. The germline V gene has CDR1 SQVTM and CDR2 ANQGSEA. With V trimmed by 5 bases and J by 5 bases, 6 bases remained unmatched. CDR3 DNA sequence: TGCAGCGTTTACGGGACAGGGCTGAATGAAAAACTGTTTTTT. Its protein is CSVYGTGLNEKLFF.

This clone appeared a few times. J is TRBJ2-1 and V is TRBV18; tentatively, D is TRBD2 (5 bases). This CDR3 region has 13 residues. V lost 5 bases and J lost 9, with 14 bases in between. CDR1 is KGHSH and CDR2 is LQKENI in the germline V gene. The CDR3 region has the DNA TGTGCCAGCTCAACCTTGGGGAGTGGTGAGCAGTTCTTC. Its translation is CASSTLGSGEQFF.

The chain joins TRBV11-3 to TRBJ2-5; a possible D gene is TRBD1 (5 bases). CDR3 size: 13 residues. CDR1 is SGHNT and CDR2 is YENEEA in the germline V gene. V was pared by 4 bases and J by 5 bases, with 11 bases between. The CDR3 nucleotides are TGTGCCAGCAGCTCGACAGACCGCGAGACCCAGTACTTC. Its translation: CASSSTDRETQYF.

This clone was recorded once. The rearrangement joins TRBV19 to TRBJ2-7, with TRBD1 identical over 7 bases. The V gene end was trimmed by 10 bases and the J gene end by 7 bases; junction bases not matched to a gene: 16. This CDR3 region has 14 residues. The germline CDR1 and CDR2 sequences are LNHDA and SQIVND (reference sequence). CDR3 nucleotides: TGTGCCACGCGACAGGGCTCTCCCCCGCGGGAGCAGTACTTC. Translated, it gives CATRQGSPPREQYF.

This clone was picked up a small number of times. This chain connects TRBV10-3 to TRBJ2-5; TRBD2 is a possible D gene (6 bases). The CDR3 length is 12 residues. Germline V gene lookup returns CDR1 ENHRY and CDR2 SYGVKD. Trimming cost V 8 bases and J 5 bases, with 12 bases left between them. DNA for the CDR3: TGTGCCATCTCTAGCGATCGGGAGACCCAGTACTTC. Translation: CAISSDRETQYF.

The gene calls are TRBV19 and TRBJ2-1; 11 nucleotides align to TRBD2. CDR1 and CDR2 from the germline V gene are LNHDA and SQIVND (reference sequence). V lost 5 bases and J lost 8; bases outside the gene matches: 8. The CDR3 extends over 15 amino acids. The chain's CDR3 is CASSYLAGGRYEQFF. DNA for the CDR3: TGTGCCAGTAGTTATCTAGCGGGGGGCCGATATGAGCAGTTCTTC.

This clone came up once. This chain connects TRBV6-5 to TRBJ1-6; no clear D. V shed 5 bases and J shed 4 bases, with 9 bases lying between them. The CDR3 is 14 amino acids. CDR1 is MNHEY and CDR2 is SVGAGI in the germline V gene. CDR3 region: CASSVTAYNSPLHF. CDR3 nucleotides: TGTGCCAGCAGTGTAACAGCTTATAATTCACCCCTCCACTTT.